This TCR beta chain was recorded in a study of blood T cell repertoires in COVID-19. The CDR3 contains 14 residues. Germline V gene sequence: CDR1 MNHEY, CDR2 SVGEGT. The V and J ends lost 4 bases and 6 bases, in that order; junction bases with no gene match: 6. Produced via immunoSEQ multiplex PCR; TCRdb's table is partial and in-frame only. The sample carries some 98,000 clones, about 80% recorded once. This clone appeared once. The specimen sequenced was peripheral blood. The receptor's source is a man aged 70 or older with active or convalescent COVID-19. V is TRBV6-2 or TRBV6-3 and J is TRBJ2-1, with 7 bases that match TRBD2. The CDR3 spells CASSSPTSLNEQFF. Here the CDR3 DNA reads TGTGCCAGCAGTTCCCCGACTAGCCTCAATGAGCAGTTCTTC.